The sample holds one count of the clone carrying this T cell receptor beta chain. The entry originates in a study of blood T cell repertoires in COVID-19. In the study overall: Italy, Spain and the United States were the sources of the convalescent and acute COVID-19 samples.

Participants spanned ages about 18 to 95 years and resided in about two dozen US areas. Self-reported history from a screening survey and questionnaire set each donor's cohort. In the authors' methods: Amplification of reference gene primers was used by the study to estimate nucleated cell counts. Profiled with immunoSEQ multiplex PCR; TCRdb holds only in-frame clones, not every one. The DNA was the basis for D and trimming; V, J and clone size are from that table. The sample contains roughly 290,000 clones, 90% of which appear only once. Trimming pared 2 bases from V and 3 bases from J, leaving 8 bases between. This CDR3 region has 13 residues. Germline V gives CDR1 MNHEY, CDR2 SMNVEV (reference sequence).

This rearrangement joins TRBV27 to TRBJ2-7; D possibly corresponds to TRBD2 (6 bases). Material for sequencing was PBMCs or T cells enriched from blood (not recorded which). The receptor's source is a woman younger than 30 with acute COVID-19. The CDR3 DNA reads as TGTGCCAGCAGTTTAGGGGAGGACTACGAGCAGTACTTC. Translating gives CASSLGEDYEQYF.